These 5 T cell receptor beta chains were sequenced from one sample in a study of blood T cell repertoires in COVID-19. TCRdb's table, derived via immunoSEQ multiplex PCR, lists solely in-frame clones and lacks some. This table holds approximately 77,000 clones, about 90% found once. Sequenced material: peripheral blood. Receptors were obtained from a man aged 45 to 65 with active COVID-19.

CDR3 loop: CATGPRRSGTTHTGELFF. CDR3 in DNA: TGTGCCACCGGCCCCAGGAGGTCCGGGACTACTCACACCGGGGAGCTGTTTTTT. The gene calls are TRBV24-1 and TRBJ2-2, with 7 positions matching TRBD2. The J segment lost 3 bases and the V segment lost 9 bases, leaving 18 bases of the junction unmatched. Germline V gene data show CDR1 as KGHDR and CDR2 as SFDVKD. The CDR3 is 18 amino acids.

V gene TRBV18 combines with J gene TRBJ2-3; D gene uncertain. The V end lost 2 bases, the J end lost 4 bases, and 7 bases lay between the germline ends. Per germline, CDR1 KGHSH and CDR2 LQKENI. The CDR3 has 13 residues. CDR3 DNA: TGTGCCAGCTCACCAGCCGGTGCAGATACGCAGTATTTT. This encodes CASSPAGADTQYF.

The rearrangement links TRBV27 to TRBJ2-3, with D tentatively TRBD1 (5 bases). The CDR3 runs to 18 residues. Trimming pared 0 bases from V and 0 bases from J, leaving 16 bases between. The germline gives CDR1 MNHEY, CDR2 SMNVEV (reference sequence). The CDR3 reads CASSLSSGIPASTDTQYF. The CDR3 bases are TGTGCCAGCAGTTTATCCTCAGGGATTCCCGCTAGCACAGATACGCAGTATTTT.

Only one count was recorded for this clone. The genes are TRBV5-1 and TRBJ2-1; D may be TRBD2 (6 bases). The germline V and J ends were trimmed by 0 bases and 11 bases, with 12 bases remaining between them. The CDR3 totals 13 residues. Germline loops: CDR1 SGHRS, CDR2 YFSETQ. CDR3 region: CASSLGDFSQQFF. In nucleotides, the CDR3 is TGCGCCAGCAGCTTGGGGGACTTTTCGCAGCAGTTCTTC.

This chain connects TRBV5-8 to TRBJ1-5, with D maybe TRBD1 (5 bases). Trimming cost V 8 bases and J 0 bases, with 12 bases left between them. This CDR3 has 14 residues. Germline V gene sequence: CDR1 SGHTS, CDR2 YDEGEE. The DNA of the CDR3 is TGTGCCAGTCGACGGGGGAATAGCAATCAGCCCCAGCATTTT. It yields the protein CASRRGNSNQPQHF.